Presented here are 27 T cell receptor beta chains from one specimen sequenced in a study of blood T cell repertoires in COVID-19. Some clones are missing from TCRdb's copy, which holds only in-frame ones; the method was immunoSEQ multiplex PCR. The profile shows about 200,000 clones, 85% to 90% of them singletons. Sequencing was performed on PBMCs or T cells enriched from blood (not recorded which). These receptors were collected from a woman in her thirties with acute COVID-19.

The chain couples TRBV21-1 to TRBJ1-5; TRBD1, the table's D call, was not compared with the DNA. TRBV21-1 is deemed a pseudogene. This CDR3 region has 15 residues. DNA for the CDR3: TGTGCCAGCAGCAGAGACAGGGACGTTAATCAGCCCCAGCATTTT. As protein: CASSRDRDVNQPQHF.

This chain connects TRBV11-2 to TRBJ1-5; 8 bases map to TRBD1. Germline CDR1 SGHAT, CDR2 FQNNGV. This CDR3 is 15 amino acids long. The J segment lost 5 bases and the V segment lost 5 bases, leaving 8 bases of the junction unmatched. The CDR3 reads CASSQDRERYQPQHF. CDR3 coding DNA: TGTGCCAGCAGCCAGGACAGGGAAAGGTATCAGCCCCAGCATTTT.

The chain joins TRBV9 to TRBJ2-6, with D tentatively TRBD1 (5 bases). V lost 0 bases and J 0 bases, leaving 13 bases between the germline ends. Germline loops: CDR1 SGDLS, CDR2 YYNGEE. CDR3 size: 18 residues. The CDR3 DNA sequence: TGTGCCAGCAGCGTAGGTGACAGAAAGTTCTCTGGGGCCAACGTCCTGACTTTC. This translates into CASSVGDRKFSGANVLTF.

A few counts support this clone. CDR3 in amino acids: CAWSVGGSSYEQYF. CDR3 nucleotides: TGTGCCTGGAGTGTGGGGGGGAGCTCCTACGAGCAGTACTTC. This chain joins TRBV30 and TRBJ2-7; 7 positions match TRBD2. The CDR3 length is 14 residues. V lost 0 bases, J lost 0 bases, and 2 bases stayed unmatched. Germline CDR1 is GTSNPN and CDR2 is SVGIG (reference sequence). The full variable domain, with the rest looked up from reference TRBV30 and TRBJ2-7, is SQTIHQWPATLVQPVGSPLSLECTVEGTSNPNLYWYRQAAGRGLQLLFYSVGIGQISSEVPQNLSASRPQDRQFILSSKKLLLSDSGFYLCAWSVGGSSYEQYFGPGTRLTVT.

CDR3 residues: CASSSRDGYTF. CDR3 bases: TGTGCCAGCAGTTCCCGCGATGGCTACACCTTC. The chain uses TRBV12-3 or TRBV12-4 and TRBJ1-2; D remains unclear. V was cut by 4 bases and J by 6 bases, with 6 bases left in between. This CDR3 region has 11 residues.

The V and J genes are TRBV7-2 and TRBJ2-5; unclear D gene. V was pared by 2 bases and J by 5 bases, with 6 bases between. Germline values: CDR1 SGHTA, CDR2 FQGNSA. The CDR3 loop spans 12 amino acids. The CDR3 bases are TGTGCCAGCAGCTTACTTTTTGAGACCCAGTACTTC. Protein: CASSLLFETQYF.

The gene calls are TRBV4-1 and TRBJ2-7; tentative D call: TRBD1 (6 bases). CDR1 MGHRA and CDR2 YSYEKL come from the germline V gene. This CDR3 region has 18 residues. V shed 5 bases and J shed 1 base, with 24 bases lying between them. CDR3 sequence: CASSYTPPSPGQSYEQYF. CDR3 DNA: TGCGCCAGCAGCTATACCCCTCCGAGCCCGGGACAATCCTACGAGCAGTACTTC.

This clone has just a few counts. The chain links TRBV2 to TRBJ1-2; 12 bases agree with TRBD1. This CDR3 has 17 amino acids. Germline CDR1 SNHLY, CDR2 FYNNEI. The V gene end was trimmed by 5 bases and the J gene end by 4 bases; junction bases not matched to a gene: 11. CDR3 coding DNA: TGTGCCAGCAGTCCCGGGACAGGGGGCGAACGAGGCTATGGCTACACCTTC. This gives the protein CASSPGTGGERGYGYTF. The full variable domain, completed using reference TRBV2 and TRBJ1-2, is EPEVTQTPSHQVTQMGQEVILRCVPISNHLYFYWYRQILGQKVEFLVSFYNNEISEKSEIFDDQFSVERPDGSNFTLKIRSTKLEDSAMYFCASSPGTGGERGYGYTFGSGTRLTVV.

This sequence joins TRBV14 and TRBJ1-5; no clear D. With 3 bases removed from V and 7 bases from J, the gap between germline ends came to 10 bases. The CDR3 runs to 13 residues. Germline CDR1 and CDR2: SGHDN and FVKESK. CDR3 loop: CASSQELGQPQHF. The CDR3 DNA follows: TGTGCCAGCAGCCAGGAACTAGGCCAGCCCCAGCATTTT.

The chain has TRBV19 and TRBJ2-7, with a weak D call TRBD2 (6 bases). The V gene lost 6 bases and the J gene lost 3 bases, with 15 bases spanning the gap. Germline values: CDR1 LNHDA, CDR2 SQIVND (reference sequence). The CDR3 length is 14 residues. For the CDR3, the DNA is TGTGCCAGTAGCACCGGGACTCACAACTACGAGCAGTACTTC. This translates into CASSTGTHNYEQYF.

This clone has only one observation. The V gene is TRBV29-1, the J gene TRBJ1-1, with D unclear. The V end was cut by 7 bases, the J end by 0 bases, with 9 bases between. In germline, CDR1 is SQVTM, CDR2 ANQGSEA. The CDR3 covers 12 residues. The CDR3 DNA is TGCAGCGGAGAGGCGATGAACACTGAAGCTTTCTTT. Its translation: CSGEAMNTEAFF.

V is TRBV9 and J is TRBJ1-1, with unresolved D. V was shortened by 4 bases and J by 4 bases, with 14 bases between the two germline ends. The CDR3 extends over 14 amino acids. The V gene's germline CDR1 is SGDLS and CDR2 YYNGEE. The CDR3 is CASSPLGVVTEAFF. The CDR3 bases are TGTGCCAGCAGCCCCCTCGGGGTCGTCACTGAAGCTTTCTTT.

The chain combines TRBV2 with TRBJ1-2, with unresolved D. This CDR3 comprises 11 residues. The germline CDR1 and CDR2 sequences are SNHLY and FYNNEI. Trimming cost V 8 bases and J 8 bases, with 12 bases left between them. CDR3 sequence reads: CASGQWSGYTF. CDR3 coding DNA: TGTGCCAGCGGCCAGTGGAGCGGCTACACCTTC.

V and J are TRBV27 and TRBJ1-2; D is ambiguous. The V end was cut by 3 bases, the J end by 2 bases, with 7 bases between. In germline, CDR1 is MNHEY, CDR2 SMNVEV (reference sequence). This CDR3 has 13 amino acids. DNA for the CDR3: TGTGCCAGCAGTTTCCGCGGGAACTATGGCTACACCTTC. This gives the protein CASSFRGNYGYTF.

This clone was seen once. V usage is TRBV7-8 and J usage is TRBJ1-1, with D uncertain. V was clipped by 7 bases and J by 9 bases, with 18 bases between them. CDR3 length: 13 residues. The germline CDR1 and CDR2 sequences are SGHVS and FQNEAQ. CDR3 in DNA: TGTGCCAGCAACAGTAGGGAGCGAGGGAAAGCTTTCTTT. Translated: CASNSRERGKAFF.

The chain is built from TRBV28 and TRBJ1-1, with TRBD1 matching over 8 bases. V was clipped by 5 bases and J by 1 base; unmatched bases: 9. The CDR3 runs to 16 residues. Germline loops: CDR1 MDHEN, CDR2 SYDVKM. The CDR3 loop reads CASSPPGGQANTEAFF. CDR3 bases: TGTGCCAGCAGTCCCCCTGGGGGACAGGCGAACACTGAAGCTTTCTTT.

The gene calls are TRBV25-1 and TRBJ2-2; TRBD1 aligns across 8 bases. CDR1 and CDR2 from the germline V gene are MGHDK and SYGVNS. The J segment lost 6 bases and the V segment lost 2 bases, leaving 5 bases of the junction unmatched. CDR3 length equals 15 residues. CDR3 sequence (DNA): TGTGCCAGCAGTGAACCGACAGGGGTACCCGGGGAGCTGTTTTTT. It specifies CASSEPTGVPGELFF.

V gene TRBV14 combines with J gene TRBJ2-1; 9 positions match TRBD2. This CDR3 has 18 residues. The germline V gene encodes CDR1 SGHDN and CDR2 FVKESK. V was clipped by 0 bases and J by 4 bases; unmatched bases: 10. As DNA, the CDR3 is TGTGCCAGCAGCCAAGACCCAGCGGGGGGACCGCTGTACAATGAGCAGTTCTTC. This translates into CASSQDPAGGPLYNEQFF.

A remark on this clone: At one boundary the junction diverges from the germline segment, which might be a read error. The chain combines TRBV5-8 with TRBJ2-2; 8 bases agree with TRBD2. Per germline, CDR1 SGHTS and CDR2 YDEGEE. This CDR3 has 18 amino acids. The CDR3 loop reads CASTLGLVSPARTGELFF. DNA of the CDR3: TGTGCCAGCACCTTGGGACTAGTAAGCCCGGCGCGCACCGGGGAGCTGTTTTTT.

The genes are TRBV28 and TRBJ1-1; D is unclear. Germline CDR1 and CDR2: MDHEN and SYDVKM. With 4 bases removed from V and 1 base from J, the gap between germline ends came to 13 bases. The CDR3 sequence is 15 residues long. The CDR3 bases are TGTGCCAGCAGTTCCCAGTCCCGCGGGAACACTGAAGCTTTCTTT. It encodes CASSSQSRGNTEAFF.

The chain uses TRBV3-1 (or the pseudogene TRBV3-2) and TRBJ2-2; D is possibly TRBD2 (6 bases). V was clipped by 0 bases and J by 6 bases, with 14 bases between them. The CDR3 sequence is 16 residues long. CDR1 is LGHDT, CDR2 YNNKEL, per germline (reference sequence). The CDR3 DNA is TGTGCCAGCAGCCAAGATGCCGGGGAGGTGGCCGGGGAGCTGTTTTTT. This translates into CASSQDAGEVAGELFF.

The rearrangement links TRBV5-6 to TRBJ2-1; D unresolved. The CDR3 has 13 residues. Trimming pared 1 base from V and 4 bases from J, leaving 6 bases between. Germline-derived CDR1 and CDR2 are SGHDT and YYEEEE. The CDR3 here is CASSLTKYNEQFF. In DNA, the CDR3 is TGTGCCAGCAGCTTGACAAAGTACAATGAGCAGTTCTTC.

The V and J genes are TRBV19 and TRBJ2-3, with TRBD1 matching 10 bases. CDR1 LNHDA and CDR2 SQIVND come from the germline V gene (reference sequence). V was clipped by 7 bases and J by 6 bases; unmatched bases: 7. This CDR3 spans 14 amino acids. The CDR3 loop reads CASTRDRGEDTQYF. The CDR3 DNA sequence: TGTGCCAGTACCCGGGACAGGGGTGAGGATACGCAGTATTTT.

This chain connects TRBV7-2 to TRBJ1-4, with 8 bases that match TRBD1. Looked up from germline, CDR1 is SGHTA and CDR2 is FQGNSA. CDR3 length equals 14 residues. Trimming cost V 5 bases and J 8 bases; bases outside gene matches: 7. The CDR3 bases are TGTGCCAGCAGCCTGGACAGGGCTGTGGAAAAACTGTTTTTT. Residues: CASSLDRAVEKLFF.

The rearrangement links TRBV29-1 to TRBJ2-1; 7 nucleotides line up with TRBD2. Per the germline V gene, CDR1 is SQVTM and CDR2 is ANQGSEA. V lost 4 bases, J lost 3 bases, and 6 bases stayed unmatched. This CDR3 is built from 14 residues. The CDR3 sequence is CSVGASGFYNEQFF. The CDR3 nucleotides are TGCAGCGTTGGGGCTAGCGGATTCTACAATGAGCAGTTCTTC.

The V and J genes are TRBV5-1 and TRBJ2-5; 8 bases fit TRBD2. The CDR3 consists of 14 residues. Germline-derived CDR1 and CDR2 are SGHRS and YFSETQ. With V trimmed by 4 bases and J by 1 base, 3 bases remained unmatched. The CDR3 DNA follows: TGCGCCAGCAGCGGGGGACTAGTCCAAGAGACCCAGTACTTC. Its translation: CASSGGLVQETQYF.

The chain has TRBV6-1 and TRBJ1-5; 8 positions match TRBD1. The junction had 2 bases not matched to a gene; V was cut back by 3 bases and J by 4 bases. This CDR3 contains 14 residues. Looked up from germline, CDR1 is MNHNS and CDR2 is SASEGT. The CDR3 sequence: CASSDRGRNQPQHF. CDR3 sequence (DNA): TGTGCCAGCAGTGACAGGGGGCGAAATCAGCCCCAGCATTTT.